These 23 T cell receptor beta chains share one sample of origin, sequenced in a study of T cell responses to AZD1222 COVID-19 vaccine. TCRdb's table, derived via immunoSEQ multiplex PCR, lists solely in-frame clones and lacks some. The sample yields more than 140,000 clones, 70% to 90% seen once. The sequences come from peripheral blood, collected on day 0 of AZD1222 vaccination. Every receptor here comes from an adult in good health.

The gene calls are TRBV5-6 and TRBJ2-7, with D uncertain. CDR1 SGHDT and CDR2 YYEEEE come from the germline V gene. The CDR3 has 12 residues. V was shortened by 1 base and J by 4 bases, with 6 bases between the two germline ends. This CDR3 is CASSLWNYEQYF. The CDR3 nucleotides are TGTGCCAGCAGCTTGTGGAATTACGAGCAGTACTTC.

In its sample, this clone was seen once. This sequence joins TRBV4-3 and TRBJ2-3, with 8 bases fitting TRBD2. There are 15 residues in the CDR3. The germline gives CDR1 LGHNA, CDR2 YSLEER. With 1 base clipped from V and 6 bases from J, the junction kept 6 bases outside the gene matches. The CDR3 sequence is CASSQGLSGSDTQYF. The CDR3 DNA follows: TGCGCCAGCAGCCAAGGTTTAAGCGGGAGCGATACGCAGTATTTT.

The CDR3 is CASGQGSTEAFF. CDR3 DNA sequence: TGTGCCAGCGGGCAGGGGAGCACTGAAGCTTTCTTT. This sequence joins TRBV28 and TRBJ1-1; D is possibly TRBD1 (6 bases). CDR1 is MDHEN, CDR2 SYDVKM, per germline. This CDR3 has 12 amino acids. V gave up 8 bases and J gave up 4 bases, with 11 bases separating them.

This rearrangement joins TRBV14 to TRBJ2-7; TRBD2 agrees at 14 bases. CDR1 and CDR2 from the germline V gene are SGHDN and FVKESK. The length of the CDR3 is 16 residues. Germline trimming cut 1 base from V and 9 bases from J; bases unmatched to any gene: 8. CDR3 nucleotide sequence: TGTGCCAGCAGCCAAGGAGGACTAGCGGGAGGTTTATGGCAGTACTTC. Translated, it gives CASSQGGLAGGLWQYF.

The rearrangement uses TRBV20-1 and TRBJ1-5; 12 nucleotides align to TRBD1. V dropped 3 bases and J dropped 1; count of bases not matched to a gene: 13. Germline CDR1 reads DFQATT; CDR2 reads SNEGSKA (reference sequence). This CDR3 comprises 19 residues. The DNA for the CDR3 is TGCAGTGCTAGTCCCTCTGGGGGACAGGGGGCGCGCAGCAATCAGCCCCAGCATTTT. Translating it yields CSASPSGGQGARSNQPQHF.

This rearrangement joins TRBV5-4 to TRBJ2-1; 8 positions agree with TRBD1. CDR3 length equals 15 residues. The V gene end was trimmed by 2 bases and the J gene end by 6 bases; junction bases not matched to a gene: 7. CDR1 SGHNT and CDR2 YYREEE come from the germline V gene (reference sequence). The CDR3 region has the DNA TGTGCCAGCAGCTTCAGACAGGGGAACTTCAATGAGCAGTTCTTC. Amino acid sequence: CASSFRQGNFNEQFF.

The chain combines TRBV7-3 with TRBJ2-5; 14 bases map to TRBD2. The CDR3 is 16 residues long. Germline V CDR1 and CDR2: SGHTA, FQGTGA. V dropped 4 bases and J dropped 7; count of bases not matched to a gene: 8. CDR3 sequence (DNA): TGTGCCAGCAGCTCGGGACTAGCGGGAGCCTTGGGGACCCAGTACTTC. Its protein is CASSSGLAGALGTQYF.

J is TRBJ1-5 and V is TRBV6-1, with unresolved D. CDR3 size: 15 residues. Germline V gene lookup returns CDR1 MNHNS and CDR2 SASEGT. Between the trimmed V and J ends, which lost 3 bases and 2 bases, there was a span of 11 bases. The CDR3 sequence is CASSDRPGGNQPQHF. CDR3 nucleotides: TGTGCCAGCAGTGACAGGCCCGGGGGCAATCAGCCCCAGCATTTT.

In DNA, the CDR3 is TGTGCCAGCAGCTTAGAGCCCATGGGGCTAGCGGGGGAGGTCCGGAGCACAGATACGCAGTATTTT. Protein: CASSLEPMGLAGEVRSTDTQYF. V usage is TRBV13 and J usage is TRBJ2-3, with 10 bases that match TRBD2. The germline V gene has CDR1 PRHDT and CDR2 FYEKMQ (reference sequence). V lost 1 base, J lost 0 bases, and 19 bases stayed unmatched. The CDR3 sequence is 22 residues long.

The chain employs TRBV6-5 and TRBJ1-1, with D maybe TRBD1 (6 bases). Trimming left V 6 bases short and J 1 base short, with 15 bases between. The germline gives CDR1 MNHEY, CDR2 SVGAGI. The CDR3 loop spans 15 amino acids. Here the CDR3 DNA reads TGTGCCAGCAGGGCGGGGGCGCGGGGGAACACTGAAGCTTTCTTT. Protein product: CASRAGARGNTEAFF.

The chain employs TRBV5-1 and TRBJ2-7; 10 bases are a match to TRBD2. V dropped 4 bases and J dropped 7; count of bases not matched to a gene: 14. Germline CDR1 SGHRS, CDR2 YFSETQ. The CDR3 is 16 amino acids. CDR3 protein: CASSQEAGGPRVEQYF. In DNA form, the CDR3 reads TGCGCCAGCAGCCAAGAAGCGGGAGGGCCTAGGGTGGAGCAGTACTTC.

The chain links TRBV6-5 to TRBJ1-2, with D unclear. CDR3 length: 13 amino acids. Germline V gene data show CDR1 as MNHEY and CDR2 as SVGAGI. Trimming pared 8 bases from V and 4 bases from J, leaving 14 bases between. This CDR3 is CASWKGRPYGYTF. The CDR3 nucleotides are TGTGCCAGCTGGAAAGGTCGTCCCTATGGCTACACCTTC.

This rearrangement joins TRBV2 to TRBJ1-1, with TRBD1 matching over 8 bases. Germline CDR1 and CDR2: SNHLY and FYNNEI. The CDR3 is 14 amino acids. Unmatched junction bases numbered 8, after V lost 7 bases and J lost 4 bases. The chain's CDR3 is CASILTGVGTEAFF. The CDR3 coding sequence is TGTGCCAGCATTTTGACAGGGGTCGGCACTGAAGCTTTCTTT.

This clone was found a few times. The chain carries TRBV13 and TRBJ1-4; D not resolved. The V and J ends lost 5 bases and 8 bases respectively, with 21 bases between them. This CDR3 is 16 amino acids long. CDR1 and CDR2 (germline): PRHDT, FYEKMQ (reference sequence). In nucleotides, the CDR3 is TGTGCCAGCAGCCCCGGTCCGGGTTCTGGGCGGGAAAAACTGTTTTTT. Its protein is CASSPGPGSGREKLFF. Full variable domain (remainder filled in from reference TRBV13 and TRBJ1-4): AAGVIQSPRHLIKEKRETATLKCYPIPRHDTVYWYQQGPGQDPQFLISFYEKMQSDKGSIPDRFSAQQFSDYHSELNMSSLELGDSALYFCASSPGPGSGREKLFFGSGTQLSVL.

The chain combines TRBV6-5 with TRBJ1-1, with D maybe TRBD1 (6 bases). CDR1 and CDR2 from the germline V gene are MNHEY and SVGAGI. Trimming stripped 10 bases from V and 1 base from J, with 19 bases between. The CDR3 length is 15 residues. The CDR3 DNA is TGTGCCATCCCGAAGGTGGGGGCACAGAACACTGAAGCTTTCTTT. Translation: CAIPKVGAQNTEAFF.

About this clone itself: An end of the junction does not agree with germline; a read error may underlie this. J is TRBJ2-3 and V is TRBV6-5; 9 bases line up with TRBD2. The CDR3 runs to 15 residues. Germline values: CDR1 MNHEY, CDR2 SVGAGI. The DNA of the CDR3 is TGTGCCAGCCAGGTAGCGGGAGACCTCACAAATACGCAGTATTTT. Translating it yields CASQVAGDLTNTQYF.

The J gene is TRBJ2-3, the V gene TRBV5-8; 10 bases agree with TRBD2. Germline lookup yields CDR1 SGHTS and CDR2 YDEGEE. Trimming removed 6 bases from V and 7 bases from J; junction bases left unmatched: 11. This CDR3 has 15 residues. The CDR3 is CASNRLAGEANTQYF. CDR3 sequence (DNA): TGTGCCAGCAACCGGCTAGCGGGAGAGGCGAATACGCAGTATTTT.

Notes on this clone: One end of the junction is discordant with germline, which a read error may explain. The J gene is TRBJ2-7, the V gene TRBV11-2, with 9 bases identical to TRBD2. Germline V gene sequence: CDR1 SGHAT, CDR2 FQNNGV. The CDR3 has 11 amino acids. CDR3 sequence: CASSRGREGLF. The CDR3 DNA sequence: TGTGCCAGCAGCCGCGGGCGGGAGGGCCTGTTC.

The chain links TRBV6-2 or TRBV6-3 to TRBJ1-2; 7 nucleotides match TRBD1. This CDR3 comprises 13 residues. Germline CDR1 and CDR2: MNHEY and SVGEGT. Trimming at V came to 4 bases and at J to 2 bases, leaving 1 base not matched to a gene. The CDR3 reads CASSLGQNYGYTF. CDR3 nucleotide sequence: TGTGCCAGCAGTTTGGGACAGAACTATGGCTACACCTTC.

The gene calls are TRBV28 and TRBJ2-1, with 8 bases identical to TRBD2. The CDR3 loop spans 14 amino acids. CDR1 is MDHEN, CDR2 SYDVKM, per germline. V lost 1 base and J lost 9; bases outside the gene matches: 5. CDR3 coding DNA: TGTGCCAGCAGTTTATCAAGCGGGAGAAGTGAGCAGTTCTTC. It specifies CASSLSSGRSEQFF.

CDR3 sequence: CASRDLTGGSQPQHF. The CDR3 nucleotides are TGTGCCAGCAGAGATCTGACAGGGGGTAGTCAGCCCCAGCATTTT. The rearrangement joins TRBV2 to TRBJ1-5; 9 nucleotides align to TRBD1. Trimming took 6 bases from V and 6 from J; bases not matched to a gene: 9. Germline V CDR1 and CDR2: SNHLY, FYNNEI. This CDR3 comprises 15 residues.

The CDR3 protein is CASSTRRLAVADTQYF. In nucleotides, the CDR3 is TGTGCCAGCAGCACCCGGCGACTAGCGGTGGCAGATACGCAGTATTTT. The V gene is TRBV11-3, the J gene TRBJ2-3, with TRBD2 matching 9 bases. CDR3 length: 16 amino acids. CDR1 and CDR2 from the germline V gene are SGHNT and YENEEA. Unmatched junction bases numbered 10, after V lost 5 bases and J lost 4 bases.

The table lists this clone with a few counts. The same CDR3 can be traced to other DNA sequences in this sample. The chain combines TRBV27 with TRBJ1-2; no clear D gene. CDR3 length: 13 amino acids. The germline V and J ends were trimmed by 3 bases and 0 bases, with 5 bases remaining between them. Germline V lookup: CDR1 MNHEY, CDR2 SMNVEV (reference sequence). The CDR3 is CASSLTPNYGYTF. CDR3 sequence (DNA): TGTGCCAGCAGTTTGACACCTAACTATGGCTACACCTTC.